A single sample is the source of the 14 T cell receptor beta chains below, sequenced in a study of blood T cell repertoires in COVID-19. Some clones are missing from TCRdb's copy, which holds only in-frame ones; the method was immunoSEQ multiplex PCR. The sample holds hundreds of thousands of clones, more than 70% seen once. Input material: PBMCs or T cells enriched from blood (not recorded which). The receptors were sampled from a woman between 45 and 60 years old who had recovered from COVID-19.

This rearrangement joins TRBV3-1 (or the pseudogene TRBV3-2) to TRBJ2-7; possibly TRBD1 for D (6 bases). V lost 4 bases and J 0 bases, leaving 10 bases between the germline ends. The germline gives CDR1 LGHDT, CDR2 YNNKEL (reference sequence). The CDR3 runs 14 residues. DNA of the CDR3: TGTGCCAGCAGCCGGGGGACAAACTCCTACGAGCAGTACTTC. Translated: CASSRGTNSYEQYF.

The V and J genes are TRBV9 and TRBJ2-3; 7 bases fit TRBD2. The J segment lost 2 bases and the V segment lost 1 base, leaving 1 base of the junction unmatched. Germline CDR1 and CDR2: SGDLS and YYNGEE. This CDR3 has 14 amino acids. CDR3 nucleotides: TGTGCCAGCAGCGTAAGCGGGAACACAGATACGCAGTATTTT. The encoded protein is CASSVSGNTDTQYF.

The CDR3 loop reads CASSYWSGQGSGANVLTF. The CDR3, as DNA: TGTGCCAGCAGTTACTGGTCAGGACAGGGCTCTGGGGCCAACGTCCTGACTTTC. This rearrangement joins TRBV6-2 or TRBV6-3 to TRBJ2-6; 8 bases fit TRBD1. This CDR3 is built from 18 residues. The germline V gene has CDR1 MNHEY and CDR2 SVGEGT. With 1 base clipped from V and 0 bases from J, the junction kept 5 bases outside the gene matches.

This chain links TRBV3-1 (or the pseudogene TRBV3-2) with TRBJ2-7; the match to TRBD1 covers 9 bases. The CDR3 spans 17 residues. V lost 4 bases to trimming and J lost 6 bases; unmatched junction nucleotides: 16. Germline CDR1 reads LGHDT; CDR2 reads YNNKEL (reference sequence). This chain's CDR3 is CASSRDLVGTGKSEQYF. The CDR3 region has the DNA TGTGCCAGCAGCCGGGACCTTGTTGGGACAGGGAAGAGCGAGCAGTACTTC.

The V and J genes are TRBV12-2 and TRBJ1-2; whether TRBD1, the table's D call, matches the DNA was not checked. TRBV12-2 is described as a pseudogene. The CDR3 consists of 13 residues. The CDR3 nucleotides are TGTGCAAGTCGCTTAGCCAGGGGGCACGGCTACACCTTC. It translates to CASRLARGHGYTF.

CDR3 sequence (DNA): TGCGCCAGCAGCCTCGGTGGACTAGCGGGGAGTTATGAGCAGTTCTTC. This gives the protein CASSLGGLAGSYEQFF. This rearrangement joins TRBV4-1 to TRBJ2-1; 12 bases map to TRBD2. Germline CDR1 MGHRA, CDR2 YSYEKL. J lost 8 bases, V lost 4 bases, and 9 bases had no gene match. CDR3 length: 16 residues.

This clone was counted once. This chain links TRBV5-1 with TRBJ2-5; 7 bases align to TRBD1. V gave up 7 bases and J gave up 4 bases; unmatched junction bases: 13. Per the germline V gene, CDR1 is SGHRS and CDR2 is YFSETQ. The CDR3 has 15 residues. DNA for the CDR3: TGCGCCAGCTCAGAGGGGGCAGGGTCGTCAGAGACCCAGTACTTC. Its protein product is CASSEGAGSSETQYF.

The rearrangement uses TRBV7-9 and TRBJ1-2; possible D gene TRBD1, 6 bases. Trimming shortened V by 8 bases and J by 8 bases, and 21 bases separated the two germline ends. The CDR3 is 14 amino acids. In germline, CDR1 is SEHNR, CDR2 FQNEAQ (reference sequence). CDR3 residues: CASATGTFTAGYTF. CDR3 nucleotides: TGTGCCAGCGCCACCGGGACATTTACGGCGGGCTACACCTTC.

CDR3 DNA: TGTGCCAGCGTGGAGGTTTCCGCCGGGGAGCTGTTTTTT. Translating gives CASVEVSAGELFF. The chain links TRBV7-9 to TRBJ2-2; D is perhaps TRBD2 (5 bases). The CDR3 consists of 13 residues. Germline assignment: CDR1 SEHNR and CDR2 FQNEAQ (reference sequence). Trimming took 8 bases from V and 6 from J, leaving 13 bases between them.

CDR3 coding DNA: TGTGCCAGCAGTACCAGGACAGGGGGGAGGGAAAAACTGTTTTTT. Protein product: CASSTRTGGREKLFF. The gene calls are TRBV28 and TRBJ1-4; 10 bases agree with TRBD1. Germline loops: CDR1 MDHEN, CDR2 SYDVKM. This CDR3 is 15 amino acids long. V was pared by 5 bases and J by 8 bases, with 8 bases of the junction left unmatched. Complete variable domain (other parts from reference TRBV28 and TRBJ1-4): DVKVTQSSRYLVKRTGEKVFLECVQDMDHENMFWYRQDPGLGLRLIYFSYDVKMKEKGDIPEGYSVSREKKERFSLILESASTNQTSMYLCASSTRTGGREKLFFGSGTQLSVL.

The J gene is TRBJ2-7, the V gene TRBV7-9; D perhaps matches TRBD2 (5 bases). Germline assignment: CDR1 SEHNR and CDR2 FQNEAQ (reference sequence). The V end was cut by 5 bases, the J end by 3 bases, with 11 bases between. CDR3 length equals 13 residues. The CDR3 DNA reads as TGTGCCAGCAGCGACGGAGGATTCTACGAGCAGTACTTC. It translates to CASSDGGFYEQYF.

CDR3 region: CASPTGGPWNNEQFF. The DNA of the CDR3 is TGCGCCAGCCCAACAGGGGGGCCTTGGAACAATGAGCAGTTCTTC. The chain recombines TRBV10-1 with TRBJ2-1; TRBD1 matches at 8 bases. The germline gives CDR1 WNHNN, CDR2 SYGVQD (reference sequence). This CDR3 is built from 15 residues. Germline trimming cut 8 bases from V and 5 bases from J; bases unmatched to any gene: 11.

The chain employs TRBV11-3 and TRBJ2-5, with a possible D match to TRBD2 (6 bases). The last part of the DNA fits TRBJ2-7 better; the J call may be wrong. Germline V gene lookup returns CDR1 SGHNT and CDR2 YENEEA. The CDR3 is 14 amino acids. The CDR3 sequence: CASSPGRSSDEQYF. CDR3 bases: TGTGCCAGCAGTCCAGGTCGATCTAGCGACGAGCAGTACTTC.

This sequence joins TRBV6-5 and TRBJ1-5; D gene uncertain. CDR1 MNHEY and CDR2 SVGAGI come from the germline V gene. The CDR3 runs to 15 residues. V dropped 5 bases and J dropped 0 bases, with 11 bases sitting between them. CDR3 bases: TGTGCCAGCAGTCCGGGAGCCTATAGCAATCAGCCCCAGCATTTT. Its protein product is CASSPGAYSNQPQHF.